This T cell receptor beta chain was captured by sequencing in a study of shared clonotypes between healthy human individuals. Study conclusions and caveats: The study sampled only blood, and tissue repertoires likely differ. The generation probabilities recorded for non-shared clonotypes fell below those of clonotypes shared by all four donors.

Worth noting for this clone: The antigen is unknown.

The CDR3 loop spans 14 amino acids. The germline V and J ends were trimmed by 5 bases and 1 base, with 11 bases remaining between them. Germline V CDR1 and CDR2: SGHAT, FQDESV (reference sequence). The assay was immunoSEQ multiplex PCR, and TCRdb's table has in-frame clones only and misses some. This table holds roughly 2.2 million clones, just over 90% found once. The split of CD4+ cells yielded CD45RA+ naive and CD45RA-negative memory subsets. The sequence came from a man between 18 and 29 years old in good health. Some clones in this sample may be carry-over from other donors' samples. Sequences were obtained from naive CD4+ T cells from PBMCs. Subset defined: CD45RA+ positively selected. The J gene is TRBJ2-5, the V gene TRBV11-1; a possible D gene is TRBD1 (6 bases). In nucleotides, the CDR3 is TGTGCCAGCAGCCCAAGGACAGCCCAAGAGACCCAGTACTTC. It yields the protein CASSPRTAQETQYF.